Below, one T cell receptor (beta chain) is given with its context. Data came from immunoSEQ multiplex PCR; TCRdb stores just in-frame clones and leaves some out. The sample holds over 120,000 clones, around 94% seen once. This record belongs to a study of control samples from healthy donors and cancer patients. The CDR3 runs to 15 residues. With 0 bases removed from V and 4 bases from J, the gap between germline ends came to 12 bases. Germline CDR1 is MGHRA and CDR2 is YSYEKL. The V and J genes are TRBV4-1 and TRBJ1-2; D possibly corresponds to TRBD1 (5 bases). The specimen was PBMCs. The TCR comes from a man aged 60-69 years with colorectal cancer. In DNA, the CDR3 is TGCGCCAGCAGCCAAGAGGGGGAGCCCCTCTATGGCTACACCTTC. It codes for CASSQEGEPLYGYTF.